These 11 T cell receptor beta chains were all obtained from the same sample, sequenced in a study of blood T cell repertoires in COVID-19. Measured with immunoSEQ multiplex PCR; TCRdb has only the in-frame clones, and not every one. The sample records some 240,000 clones, roughly 86% being singletons. Sequencing was performed on PBMCs or T cells enriched from blood (not recorded which). All receptors derive from a woman between 40 and 55 years old with acute COVID-19.

Of note for this clone: A far larger clone is only one base removed, so a read error is likely. The gene calls are TRBV5-4 and TRBJ2-7; D might be TRBD1 (6 bases). CDR3 length: 13 amino acids. Between the trimmed V and J ends, which lost 4 bases and 0 bases, there was a span of 8 bases. CDR1 and CDR2 (germline): SGHNT, YYREEE (reference sequence). The CDR3 DNA sequence: TGTGCCAGCAGCATGGACAGCTCCTACGAGCAGTACTTC. Translating it yields CASSMDSSYEQYF. Full variable domain (remainder filled in from reference TRBV5-4 and TRBJ2-7): ETGVTQSPTHLIKTRGQQVTLRCSSQSGHNTVSWYQQALGQGPQFIFQYYREEENGRGNFPPRFSGLQFPNYSSELNVNALELDDSALYLCASSMDSSYEQYFGPGTRLTVT.

The sample holds a few counts of this clone. Other DNA sequences of this sample code for an identical CDR3. The V and J genes are TRBV29-1 and TRBJ2-2, with TRBD2 identical over 11 bases. The ends lost 6 bases at V and 2 bases at J; junction bases unmatched: 2. The CDR3 length is 14 residues. Germline CDR1 is SQVTM and CDR2 is ANQGSEA. CDR3 sequence: CSVGTSGNTGELFF. As DNA, the CDR3 is TGCAGCGTGGGGACTAGCGGTAACACCGGGGAGCTGTTTTTT.

The rearrangement uses TRBV3-1 (or the pseudogene TRBV3-2) and TRBJ1-6; no clear D. The V end lost 1 base, the J end lost 3 bases, and 10 bases lay between the germline ends. The CDR3 loop spans 16 amino acids. The germline V gene encodes CDR1 LGHDT and CDR2 YNNKEL (reference sequence). The CDR3 here is CASSQGVINYNSPLHF. The CDR3 DNA sequence: TGTGCCAGCAGCCAAGGCGTAATAAACTATAATTCACCCCTCCACTTT.

This chain connects TRBV3-1 (or the pseudogene TRBV3-2) to TRBJ1-5; no reliable D call. V lost 0 bases and J 1 base, leaving 4 bases between the germline ends. CDR3 length: 14 residues. Germline V gives CDR1 LGHDT, CDR2 YNNKEL (reference sequence). CDR3: CASSQELSNQPQHF. The CDR3 bases are TGTGCCAGCAGCCAAGAACTCAGCAATCAGCCCCAGCATTTT.

This sequence joins TRBV9 and TRBJ2-6; 7 bases map to TRBD2. Germline CDR1 is SGDLS and CDR2 is YYNGEE. Unmatched junction bases numbered 17, after V lost 3 bases and J lost 5 bases. This CDR3 is built from 19 residues. The CDR3 reads CASSADRSSGLLRANVLTF. As DNA, the CDR3 is TGTGCCAGCAGCGCGGATAGGTCTAGCGGTCTCCTTCGGGCCAACGTCCTGACTTTC.

The chain recombines TRBV2 with TRBJ2-2; the D gene is possibly TRBD1 (6 bases). Trimming took 2 bases from V and 3 from J, leaving 10 bases between them. This CDR3 is 15 amino acids long. Germline-derived CDR1 and CDR2 are SNHLY and FYNNEI. The DNA for the CDR3 is TGTGCCAGCAGTGAACTACAGGGCGACACCGGGGAGCTGTTTTTT. Translated: CASSELQGDTGELFF.

The chain joins TRBV6-6 to TRBJ1-4; the match to TRBD1 covers 10 bases. CDR3 size: 17 residues. V was pared by 5 bases and J by 3 bases, with 9 bases of the junction left unmatched. CDR1 and CDR2 from the germline V gene are MNHNY and SVGAGI (reference sequence). CDR3 DNA sequence: TGTGCCAGCAGTCGGACAGGGGGGACTTTATCTAATGAAAAACTGTTTTTT. It translates to CASSRTGGTLSNEKLFF.

J is TRBJ2-7 and V is TRBV5-1; possibly TRBD1 for D (7 bases). Per germline, CDR1 SGHRS and CDR2 YFSETQ. Trimming took 2 bases from V and 5 from J, leaving 14 bases between them. The CDR3 is made up of 14 amino acids. The CDR3 loop is CASSLSGGNDEQYF. The CDR3 DNA sequence: TGCGCCAGCAGCTTATCAGGGGGGAACGACGAGCAGTACTTC. The full variable domain, in which reference TRBV5-1 and TRBJ2-7 provide the parts outside the CDR3, is KAGVTQTPRYLIKTRGQQVTLSCSPISGHRSVSWYQQTPGQGLQFLFEYFSETQRNKGNFPGRFSGRQFSNSRSEMNVSTLELGDSALYLCASSLSGGNDEQYFGPGTRLTVT.

The table lists this clone with a few counts. The chain uses TRBV7-2 and TRBJ1-2; 7 bases are shared with TRBD1. With 4 bases clipped from V and 8 bases from J, the junction kept 4 bases outside the gene matches. This CDR3 contains 12 residues. Germline V gene sequence: CDR1 SGHTA, CDR2 FQGNSA. CDR3 coding DNA: TGTGCCAGCAGCTCGACAGGGTACGGCTACACCTTC. It specifies CASSSTGYGYTF.

The rearrangement uses TRBV27 and TRBJ2-5; 8 bases fit TRBD2. The junction had 5 bases not matched to a gene; V was cut back by 6 bases and J by 5 bases. The CDR3 consists of 13 residues. Per the germline V gene, CDR1 is MNHEY and CDR2 is SMNVEV (reference sequence). The CDR3 coding sequence is TGTGCCAGCAGCGGGGGGGGTTGGGAGACCCAGTACTTC. The encoded protein is CASSGGGWETQYF.

The chain uses TRBV6-2 or TRBV6-3 and TRBJ2-7; TRBD2 agrees at 10 bases. V lost 5 bases, J lost 2 bases, and 9 bases stayed unmatched. The CDR3 contains 16 residues. CDR1 is MNHEY and CDR2 is SVGEGT in the germline V gene. CDR3: CASSRLAGERTYEQYF. In DNA form, the CDR3 reads TGTGCCAGCAGTAGGCTAGCGGGAGAGAGGACCTACGAGCAGTACTTC.